This T cell receptor (beta chain) was recovered during a study of T cell changes during pregnancy in multiple sclerosis. Sequenced by immunoSEQ multiplex PCR; TCRdb stores in-frame clones only, minus some. The table lists around 110,000 clones, 85% to 95% of them singletons. Germline assignment: CDR1 SNHLY and CDR2 FYNNEI. The CDR3 contains 15 residues. The trim removed 6 bases at V and 5 bases at J, leaving 8 bases unmatched. This sample comprised peripheral blood, obtained after pregnancy. The sequence came from a female donor with multiple sclerosis, enrolled in a pregnancy study. The chain carries TRBV2 and TRBJ2-2; 8 positions match TRBD1. CDR3 sequence reads: CASRGGQGITGELFF. The DNA for the CDR3 is TGTGCCAGCAGGGGCGGACAGGGCATTACCGGGGAGCTGTTTTTT.